This record covers a single T cell receptor (beta chain). Its specificity is unknown. Original analysis: Because ImmunoSEQ provided only junction sequences with no quality scores, the filtering differed. The repertoire was sequenced with immunoSEQ multiplex PCR; TCRdb's copy has only in-frame clones and lacks some. From that table come the V and J calls and clone size; the DNA was used to work out D and trimming. The table records more than 400,000 clones, about 96% of them present only once. This record belongs to a study of shared clonotypes between healthy human individuals. Study-level background: Donors had three CD4 naive, three CD4 memory, two CD8 naive and one CD8 memory plate apiece. Notes on the study in general: Naive subsets usually exceeded memory subsets in estimated richness. The sharing of 4% to 5.5% of naive CD4 clonotypes was seen across several donors.

V was shortened by 3 bases and J by 5 bases, with 7 bases between the two germline ends. CDR1 KGHSH and CDR2 LQKENI come from the germline V gene. The CDR3 has 12 amino acids. Sequencing was done on a sample of naive CD4+ T cells sorted from blood. Stated subset: CD45RA+ positively selected. This TCR derives from a woman aged 25-40 years in good health. V and J are TRBV18 and TRBJ1-1; the D is unclear. The CDR3 DNA reads TGTGCCAGCTCACCCCGGTTAACTGAAGCTTTCTTT. Translating gives CASSPRLTEAFF. The full variable domain, completed using reference TRBV18 and TRBJ1-1, is NAGVMQNPRHLVRRRGQEARLRCSPMKGHSHVYWYRQLPEEGLKFMVYLQKENIIDESGMPKERFSAEFPKEGPSILRIQQVVRGDSAAYFCASSPRLTEAFFGQGTRLTVV.